The source of this TCR beta chain is a study of shared T cell receptors in the human thymus. Losses at the gene ends were 4 bases for V and 4 bases for J; bases not matched to a gene: 15. Germline V gene sequence: CDR1 LGHNA, CDR2 YNFKEQ. The CDR3 consists of 18 residues. Measured with immunoSEQ multiplex PCR; TCRdb has only the in-frame clones, and not every one. In the table there are about 660,000 clones, over 75% of which are singletons. A further study also used this sample, focusing on human thymus T cells. That work adds: Those donating were healthy Finnish infants in corrective surgery for congenital heart defects. Resections were taken during corrective heart surgery, and the thymus tissue came from these. Seemingly biased V and J gene usage marked thymic and blood repertoires. Related research reported highly overlapping thymic repertoires among unrelated individuals.

The rearrangement uses TRBV4-2 and TRBJ1-5, with 8 bases fitting TRBD1. Input material: thymocytes. This sequence originates from a boy in the first two years of life with a congenital heart defect. The CDR3 sequence: CASSPSPMDRATNQPQHF. CDR3 DNA sequence: TGTGCCAGCAGCCCGTCCCCTATGGACAGGGCGACTAATCAGCCCCAGCATTTT.